These T cell receptor beta chains were read from a single sample in a study of shared clonotypes between healthy human individuals. Sequenced by immunoSEQ multiplex PCR; TCRdb stores in-frame clones only, minus some. The table lists approximately 2.5 million clones, approximately 90% of them singletons, with 0.14% in the top ten. Sequencing was done on a sample of naive CD4+ T cells sorted from blood. These receptors were taken from a man younger than 30 in good health. Each CDR3 is given with its conserved first and last residue. Each record gives: CDR3 length, clone size, D gene, V gene, J gene, CDR3 protein, CDR3 DNA. A D gene is named only where the DNA matches it firmly. Only part of the rows carry a size: once, few, many, or a class if the clone is expanded.

17	.	.	TRBV19	TRBJ2-1	CASSIVGRESSYNEQFF	TGTGCCAGTAGTATAGTAGGTAGGGAGAGCTCCTACAATGAGCAGTTCTTC
16	.	.	TRBV11-2	TRBJ2-2	CASSFLSGPNTGELFF	TGTGCCAGCAGCTTCCTCAGCGGCCCGAACACCGGGGAGCTGTTTTTT
11	.	.	TRBV2	TRBJ2-5	CASSEMGTQYF	TGTGCCAGCAGTGAAATGGGGACCCAGTACTTC
15	.	.	TRBV11-2	TRBJ1-1	CASSRLRGGSTEAFF	TGTGCCAGCAGCCGGCTCCGAGGGGGTAGCACTGAAGCTTTCTTT
13	.	.	TRBV11-3	TRBJ2-5	CASSLGDGETQYF	TGTGCCAGCAGCTTAGGGGACGGGGAGACCCAGTACTTC
13	.	.	TRBV18	TRBJ2-7	CATANGGASEQYF	TGTGCCACCGCGAACGGAGGAGCATCCGAGCAGTACTTC
14	.	.	TRBV9	TRBJ1-2	CASSVALGNYGYTF	TGTGCCAGCAGCGTAGCTCTGGGGAACTATGGCTACACCTTC
13	.	.	TRBV18	TRBJ2-5	CASSLGLEETQYF	TGTGCCAGCTCACTAGGGTTGGAAGAGACCCAGTACTTC
15	once	.	TRBV9	TRBJ2-6	CASSVGGVGANVLTF	TGTGCCAGCAGCGTAGGAGGGGTTGGGGCCAACGTCCTGACTTTC
14	.	.	TRBV4-1	TRBJ1-2	CASSQAPGIYGYTF	TGCGCCAGCAGCCAAGCTCCAGGAATCTATGGCTACACCTTC
18	.	TRBD2	TRBV6-4	TRBJ2-7	CASSDSSTLTSGRYEQYF	TGTGCCAGCAGTGACTCGAGCACGCTGACTAGCGGGAGATACGAGCAGTACTTC
12	.	TRBD1	TRBV27	TRBJ1-2	CASRDRTYGYTF	TGTGCCAGCAGGGACAGGACCTATGGCTACACCTTC
13	.	.	TRBV2	TRBJ2-2	CASRSGYTGELFF	TGTGCCAGCAGGTCCGGCTACACCGGGGAGCTGTTTTTT
14	.	.	TRBV18	TRBJ1-6	CASSPRDRNSPLHF	TGTGCCAGCTCACCACGAGACAGGAATTCACCCCTCCACTTT
15	.	.	TRBV19	TRBJ1-5	CASSIVGNGNQPQHF	TGTGCCAGTAGTATAGTGGGGAACGGCAATCAGCCCCAGCATTTT
16	.	TRBD2	TRBV7-2	TRBJ2-1	CASSWTGTSGRYEQFF	TGTGCCAGCAGCTGGACCGGGACTAGCGGGAGATATGAGCAGTTCTTC
14	.	.	TRBV7-9	TRBJ1-5	CASSSDPSNQPQHF	TGTGCCAGCAGCTCCGACCCCTCAAATCAGCCCCAGCATTTT
14	.	.	TRBV5-6	TRBJ2-2	CASSLGQSTGELFF	TGTGCCAGCAGCTTGGGACAGTCCACCGGGGAGCTGTTTTTT
11	.	.	TRBV4-1	TRBJ2-3	CASSLTDTQYF	TGCGCCAGCAGTCTCACAGATACGCAGTATTTT
16	.	TRBD2	TRBV4-1	TRBJ2-1	CASRPPSTSGSHEQFF	TGCGCCAGCAGACCCCCTTCGACTAGCGGGAGCCATGAGCAGTTCTTC
14	.	TRBD1	TRBV6-5	TRBJ1-5	CASSTDRDNQPQHF	TGTGCCAGCAGTACGGACAGGGACAATCAGCCCCAGCATTTT
15	.	.	TRBV12-5	TRBJ1-1	CASGRGDGWDTEAFF	TGTGCTAGTGGGAGGGGGGATGGTTGGGACACTGAAGCTTTCTTT
14	.	.	TRBV28	TRBJ2-7	CASSLSVSPGEQYF	TGTGCCAGCAGTTTGAGTGTCAGCCCTGGAGAGCAGTACTTC
16	.	.	TRBV13	TRBJ2-2	CASTIYGQTNTGELFF	TGTGCCAGCACCATATACGGGCAGACGAACACCGGGGAGCTGTTTTTT
13	.	.	TRBV19	TRBJ1-3	CASMAASGNTIYF	TGTGCCAGTATGGCGGCCTCTGGAAACACCATATATTTT
15	.	TRBD1	TRBV5-5	TRBJ2-2	CASSQSTGDTGELFF	TGTGCCAGCAGCCAATCTACAGGGGACACCGGGGAGCTGTTTTTT
15	.	.	TRBV5-5	TRBJ1-1	CASSRLPEANTEAFF	TGTGCCAGCAGCCGCCTCCCCGAAGCGAACACTGAAGCTTTCTTT
16	.	.	TRBV9	TRBJ2-5	CASSTLKGGAQETQYF	TGTGCCAGCAGCACCCTCAAGGGTGGCGCCCAAGAGACCCAGTACTTC
13	.	TRBD2	TRBV5-1	TRBJ2-1	CASQLRGDGEQFF	TGCGCCAGCCAACTCCGGGGGGATGGAGAGCAGTTCTTC
14	few	.	TRBV11-2	TRBJ2-7	CASSLDRSSYEQYF	TGTGCCAGCAGCTTAGACAGGAGCTCCTACGAGCAGTACTTC
16	.	TRBD1	TRBV5-1	TRBJ1-5	CASSLVRTGLNQPQHF	TGCGCCAGCAGCTTGGTTCGGACAGGGCTTAATCAGCCCCAGCATTTT
18	.	.	TRBV5-1	TRBJ1-5	CASSRVWGRRKGNQPQHF	TGCGCCAGCAGCCGGGTTTGGGGCAGGAGAAAGGGCAATCAGCCCCAGCATTTT
16	.	.	TRBV4-1	TRBJ1-4	CASSQEGPLYLEKLFF	TGCGCCAGCAGCCAAGAGGGCCCACTTTACTTGGAAAAACTGTTTTTT
13	.	.	TRBV6-1	TRBJ2-1	CASSRLPYNEQFF	TGTGCCAGCAGTCGTCTCCCTTACAATGAGCAGTTCTTC
17	.	TRBD2	TRBV12-5	TRBJ2-7	CASGFGGLAGSSYEQYF	TGTGCTAGTGGTTTTGGGGGACTAGCGGGGAGCTCCTACGAGCAGTACTTC
15	.	.	TRBV5-1	TRBJ1-1	CASSFTGRLNTEAFF	TGCGCCAGCAGCTTCACGGGACGGTTGAACACTGAAGCTTTCTTT
15	once	.	TRBV5-5	TRBJ1-3	CASSLDGANGNTIYF	TGTGCCAGCAGCTTGGATGGGGCTAATGGAAACACCATATATTTT
16	.	.	TRBV5-6	TRBJ2-2	CASTRPTDRKAGELFF	TGTGCCAGCACCCGCCCTACGGACAGAAAGGCCGGGGAGCTGTTTTTT
16	.	TRBD1	TRBV11-1	TRBJ2-7	CASSSLGQGVAYEQYF	TGTGCCAGCAGCTCGTTGGGACAGGGAGTAGCATACGAGCAGTACTTC
17	.	.	TRBV4-1	TRBJ1-3	CASSQPLTESSGNTIYF	TGCGCCAGCAGCCAACCTCTAACGGAGAGCTCTGGAAACACCATATATTTT
14	.	TRBD1	TRBV5-5	TRBJ2-5	CASSFTGGGETQYF	TGTGCCAGCAGCTTTACAGGGGGCGGGGAGACCCAGTACTTC
14	once	.	TRBV6-6	TRBJ1-1	CASIWGAPDTEAFF	TGTGCCAGCATCTGGGGGGCGCCGGACACTGAAGCTTTCTTT
14	.	TRBD1	TRBV30	TRBJ1-6	CAWSVGQGNSPLHF	TGTGCCTGGAGTGTGGGACAGGGGAATTCACCCCTCCACTTT